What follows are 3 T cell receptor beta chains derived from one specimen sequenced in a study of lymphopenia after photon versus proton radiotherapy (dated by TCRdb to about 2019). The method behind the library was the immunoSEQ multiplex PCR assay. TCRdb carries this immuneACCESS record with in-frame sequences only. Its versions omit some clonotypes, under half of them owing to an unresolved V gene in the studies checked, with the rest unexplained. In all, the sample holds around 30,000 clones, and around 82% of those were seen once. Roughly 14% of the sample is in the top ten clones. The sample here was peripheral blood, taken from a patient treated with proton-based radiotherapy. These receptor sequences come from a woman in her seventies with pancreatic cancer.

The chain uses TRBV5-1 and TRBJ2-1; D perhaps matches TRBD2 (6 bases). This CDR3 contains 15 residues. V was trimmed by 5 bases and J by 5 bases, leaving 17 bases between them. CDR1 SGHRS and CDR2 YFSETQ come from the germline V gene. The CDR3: CASSFTEGTHNEQFF. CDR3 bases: TGCGCCAGCAGTTTCACGGAGGGTACCCACAATGAGCAGTTCTTC.

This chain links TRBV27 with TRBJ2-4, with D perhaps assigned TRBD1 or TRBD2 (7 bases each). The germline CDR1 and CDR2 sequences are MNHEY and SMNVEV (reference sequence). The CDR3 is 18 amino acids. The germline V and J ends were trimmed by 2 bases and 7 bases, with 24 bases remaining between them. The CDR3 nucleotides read TGTGCCAGCAGTTTACTCTCGGGACAGCTAAGCGGGATGAACATTCAGTACTTC. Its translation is CASSLLSGQLSGMNIQYF.

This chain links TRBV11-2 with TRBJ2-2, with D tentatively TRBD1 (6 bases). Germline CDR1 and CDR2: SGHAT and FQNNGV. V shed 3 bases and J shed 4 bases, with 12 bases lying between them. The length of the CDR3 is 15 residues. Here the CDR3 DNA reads TGTGCCAGCAGCTTTGGACAGCCCAGCACCGGGGAGCTGTTTTTT. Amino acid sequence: CASSFGQPSTGELFF.